The rows below give T cell receptor beta chains drawn from one sample of a study of control samples from healthy donors and cancer patients. Libraries were prepared by immunoSEQ multiplex PCR; TCRdb keeps only in-frame clonotypes and omits some of them. The data hold approximately 49,000 clones, with approximately 86% observed a single time. Sequencing input: PBMCs. All receptors come from a woman between 50 and 59 years old with lung cancer. CDR3s leave out the opening cysteine and the closing phenylalanine or tryptophan. Each record gives: V gene, J gene, D gene, CDR3 protein. A D gene is named only where the DNA matches it firmly.

v_call: TRBV29-1
j_call: TRBJ2-3
d_call: TRBD2
cdr3_aa: SVDAGEKASTDTQY

v_call: TRBV12-3/TRBV12-4
j_call: TRBJ1-1
d_call: -
cdr3_aa: ASSLSRTEAF

v_call: TRBV21-1
j_call: TRBJ2-2
d_call: -
cdr3_aa: ASSPRYMNGELF

v_call: TRBV19
j_call: TRBJ1-4
d_call: -
cdr3_aa: ASSTLRRGEKLF

v_call: TRBV6-5
j_call: TRBJ1-1
d_call: -
cdr3_aa: ASRTGFYMNTEAF

v_call: TRBV30
j_call: TRBJ1-1
d_call: -
cdr3_aa: AYLGGPTEAF

v_call: TRBV29-1
j_call: TRBJ2-2
d_call: -
cdr3_aa: SVEVPSGELF

v_call: TRBV7-9
j_call: TRBJ2-5
d_call: TRBD1
cdr3_aa: ASSFGQGATQETQY

v_call: TRBV6-5
j_call: TRBJ1-4
d_call: -
cdr3_aa: ASSYSGTQGEKLF

v_call: TRBV7-2
j_call: TRBJ1-1
d_call: TRBD1
cdr3_aa: ASSLAGDRGRSTEAF

v_call: TRBV2
j_call: TRBJ2-3
d_call: -
cdr3_aa: ASSVDTQY

v_call: TRBV11-3
j_call: TRBJ2-6
d_call: -
cdr3_aa: ASSLGVAGANVLT

v_call: TRBV4-3
j_call: TRBJ2-7
d_call: -
cdr3_aa: ASSQVWGSAAYEQY

v_call: TRBV5-1
j_call: TRBJ2-3
d_call: -
cdr3_aa: ASSLAWGTDTQY

v_call: TRBV18
j_call: TRBJ1-5
d_call: -
cdr3_aa: ASSPQGPGNQPQH

v_call: TRBV7-8
j_call: TRBJ1-1
d_call: TRBD1
cdr3_aa: ASSLPAGTGGTEAF

v_call: TRBV5-1
j_call: TRBJ2-5
d_call: -
cdr3_aa: ASSLDQETQY

v_call: TRBV29-1
j_call: TRBJ2-7
d_call: -
cdr3_aa: SVGRDGPYEQY

v_call: TRBV21-1
j_call: TRBJ1-2
d_call: -
cdr3_aa: ASSNGDGYT

v_call: TRBV6-5
j_call: TRBJ1-1
d_call: TRBD1
cdr3_aa: ASSKSTGGEEAF

v_call: TRBV19
j_call: TRBJ2-1
d_call: -
cdr3_aa: ASSFGQKNNEQF

v_call: TRBV3-1/TRBV3-2
j_call: TRBJ1-1
d_call: -
cdr3_aa: ASSYRGASPSF

v_call: TRBV7-9
j_call: TRBJ1-4
d_call: TRBD1
cdr3_aa: ASSRKGQGDEKLF

v_call: TRBV7-9
j_call: TRBJ1-6
d_call: -
cdr3_aa: ASSLGVSYNSPLH

v_call: TRBV6-5
j_call: TRBJ1-1
d_call: -
cdr3_aa: ASRETENTEAF

v_call: TRBV14
j_call: TRBJ2-7
d_call: -
cdr3_aa: ASSQDRISYEQY

v_call: TRBV5-8
j_call: TRBJ1-1
d_call: -
cdr3_aa: ASSFPGTRAF

v_call: TRBV6-5
j_call: TRBJ1-1
d_call: -
cdr3_aa: ASSYPKGLPSEAF

v_call: TRBV18
j_call: TRBJ2-5
d_call: -
cdr3_aa: ASSPGLQGETQY

v_call: TRBV19
j_call: TRBJ2-7
d_call: TRBD1
cdr3_aa: ASSTSRDSPLGYEQY

v_call: TRBV4-1
j_call: TRBJ1-1
d_call: TRBD1
cdr3_aa: ASSQEDRGLNTEAF

v_call: TRBV19
j_call: TRBJ1-1
d_call: -
cdr3_aa: ASSPQGGGNTEAF

v_call: TRBV11-3
j_call: TRBJ2-1
d_call: -
cdr3_aa: ASSRDGPGDNEQF

v_call: TRBV29-1
j_call: TRBJ1-1
d_call: TRBD1
cdr3_aa: SAVGGQGKNTEAF

v_call: TRBV3-1/TRBV3-2
j_call: TRBJ2-1
d_call: -
cdr3_aa: ASSQYQAGRDEQF

v_call: TRBV5-1
j_call: TRBJ2-3
d_call: TRBD1
cdr3_aa: ASSRGQASTDTQY

v_call: TRBV2
j_call: TRBJ1-6
d_call: TRBD1
cdr3_aa: ASSESRWQGAGNSPLH

v_call: TRBV6-5
j_call: TRBJ2-2
d_call: -
cdr3_aa: ASTERGNTGELF

v_call: TRBV5-5
j_call: TRBJ1-1
d_call: -
cdr3_aa: ASSPVRTSPNTEAF

v_call: TRBV7-2
j_call: TRBJ1-4
d_call: -
cdr3_aa: ASSLFIGLHNEKLF

v_call: TRBV4-1
j_call: TRBJ1-2
d_call: -
cdr3_aa: ASSQEGGLLRRA